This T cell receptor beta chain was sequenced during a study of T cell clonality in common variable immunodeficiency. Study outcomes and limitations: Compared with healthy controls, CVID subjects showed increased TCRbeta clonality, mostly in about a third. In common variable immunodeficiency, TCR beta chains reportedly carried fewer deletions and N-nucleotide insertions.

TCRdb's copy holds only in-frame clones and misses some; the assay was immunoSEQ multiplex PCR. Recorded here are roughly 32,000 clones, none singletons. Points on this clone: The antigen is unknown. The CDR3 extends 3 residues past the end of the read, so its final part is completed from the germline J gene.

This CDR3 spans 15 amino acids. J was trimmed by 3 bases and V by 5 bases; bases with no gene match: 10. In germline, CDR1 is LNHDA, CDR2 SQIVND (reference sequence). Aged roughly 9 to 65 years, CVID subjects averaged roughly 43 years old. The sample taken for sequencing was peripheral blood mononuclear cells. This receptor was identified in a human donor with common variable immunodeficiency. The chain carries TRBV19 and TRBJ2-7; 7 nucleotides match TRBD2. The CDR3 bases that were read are TGTGCCAGTAGTGATAGCGGGCCTCGGTTCTACGAG. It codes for CASSDSGPRFYE. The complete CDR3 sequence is CASSDSGPRFYEQYF.